A single T cell receptor beta chain is shown here with its context. The antigen is not known. As every portion of the isolated RNA was reverse transcribed, the sequencing read expressed TCRB transcripts. Some clones are missing from TCRdb's copy, which holds only in-frame ones; the method was immunoSEQ multiplex PCR. The sample has hundreds of thousands of clones, 14% seen once. Purity above 98% was achieved in all sorted populations. V was trimmed by 4 bases and J by 0 bases, leaving 13 bases between them. The CDR3 sequence is 16 residues long. CDR1 is MNHNS, CDR2 SASEGT, per germline. The data belong to a study of beta chain features in type 1 diabetes. Findings of the study overall: cDNA sequencing could over-represent cells with high TCR expression. Still unanswered here is whether HLA type influences TCRB rearrangement. More deletions and fewer insertions at VDJ junctions were seen in type 1 diabetes patients.

This TCR derives from a man in his thirties or forties in good health. The chain employs TRBV6-1 and TRBJ2-4; the D is unclear. Sequenced material: central memory CD4+ T cells from blood. The CDR3 is CASSAGGLIAKNIQYF. In DNA form, the CDR3 reads TGTGCCAGCAGTGCGGGCGGTCTCATAGCCAAAAACATTCAGTACTTC.